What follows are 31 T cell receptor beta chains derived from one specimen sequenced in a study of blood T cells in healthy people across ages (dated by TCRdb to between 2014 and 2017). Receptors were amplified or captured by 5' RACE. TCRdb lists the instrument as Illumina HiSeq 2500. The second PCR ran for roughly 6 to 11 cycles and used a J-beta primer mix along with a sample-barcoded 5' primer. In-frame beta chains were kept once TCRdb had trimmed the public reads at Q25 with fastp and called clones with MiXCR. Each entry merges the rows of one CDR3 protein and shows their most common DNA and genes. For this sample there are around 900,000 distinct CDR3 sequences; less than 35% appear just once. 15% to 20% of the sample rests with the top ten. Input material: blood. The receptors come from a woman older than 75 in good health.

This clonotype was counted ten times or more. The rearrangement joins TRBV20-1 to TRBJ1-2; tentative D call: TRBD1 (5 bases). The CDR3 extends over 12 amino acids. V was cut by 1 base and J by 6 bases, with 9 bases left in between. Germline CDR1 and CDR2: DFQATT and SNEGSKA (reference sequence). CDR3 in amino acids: CSARAGGDGYTF. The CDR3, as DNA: TGCAGTGCTAGAGCGGGAGGGGATGGCTACACCTTC.

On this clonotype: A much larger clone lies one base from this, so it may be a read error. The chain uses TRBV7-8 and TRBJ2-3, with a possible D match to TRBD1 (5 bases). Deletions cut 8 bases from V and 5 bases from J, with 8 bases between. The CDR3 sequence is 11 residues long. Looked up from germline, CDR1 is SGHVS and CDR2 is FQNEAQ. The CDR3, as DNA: TGTGCCAGCGGGGCTCAAGATACGCAGTATTTT. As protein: CASGAQDTQYF.

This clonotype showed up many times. The CDR3 bases are TGTGCCAGCAGAGAGTCTAACTCCTACAATGAGCAGTTCTTC. Its protein product is CASRESNSYNEQFF. This sequence joins TRBV27 and TRBJ2-1, with D hard to call. Deletions cut 6 bases from V and 0 bases from J, with 9 bases between. This CDR3 contains 14 residues. CDR1 and CDR2 (germline): MNHEY, SMNVEV (reference sequence).

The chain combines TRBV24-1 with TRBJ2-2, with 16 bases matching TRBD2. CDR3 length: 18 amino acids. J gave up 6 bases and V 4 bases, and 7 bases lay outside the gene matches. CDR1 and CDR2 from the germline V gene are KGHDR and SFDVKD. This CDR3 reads CATSDPGTSGGASGELFF. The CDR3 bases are TGTGCCACCAGTGACCCTGGGACTAGCGGGGGGGCGTCCGGGGAGCTGTTTTTT.

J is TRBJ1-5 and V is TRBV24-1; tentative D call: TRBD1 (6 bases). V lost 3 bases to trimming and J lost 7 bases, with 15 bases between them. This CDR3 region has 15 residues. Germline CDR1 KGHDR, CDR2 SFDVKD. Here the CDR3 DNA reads TGTGCCACCAGTGATGGTAGGGGGACTGGACAGCCCCAGCATTTT. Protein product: CATSDGRGTGQPQHF.

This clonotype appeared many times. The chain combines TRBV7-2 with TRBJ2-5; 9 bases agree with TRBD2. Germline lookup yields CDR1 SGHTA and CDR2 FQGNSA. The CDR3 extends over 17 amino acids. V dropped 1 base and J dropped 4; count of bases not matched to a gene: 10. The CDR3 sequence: CASSLDRLTSGLETQYF. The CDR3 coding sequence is TGTGCCAGCAGCTTAGATCGGTTGACTAGCGGACTAGAGACCCAGTACTTC. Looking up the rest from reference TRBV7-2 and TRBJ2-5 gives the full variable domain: GAGVSQSPSNKVTEKGKDVELRCDPISGHTALYWYRQSLGQGLEFLIYFQGNSAPDKSGLPSDRFSAERTGGSVSTLTIQRTQQEDSAVYLCASSLDRLTSGLETQYFGPGTRLLVL.

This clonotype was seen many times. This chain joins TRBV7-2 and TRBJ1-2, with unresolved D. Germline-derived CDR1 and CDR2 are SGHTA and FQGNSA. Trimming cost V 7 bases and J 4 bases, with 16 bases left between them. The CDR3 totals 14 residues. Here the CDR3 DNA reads TGTGCCAGCACCCCTTTTGTGGAGGTCTATGGCTACACCTTC. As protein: CASTPFVEVYGYTF.

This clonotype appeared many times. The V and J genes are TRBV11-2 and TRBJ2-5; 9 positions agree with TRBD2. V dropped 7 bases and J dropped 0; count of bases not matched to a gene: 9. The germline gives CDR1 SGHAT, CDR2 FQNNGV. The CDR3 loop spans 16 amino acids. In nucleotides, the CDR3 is TGTGCCAGCACCGCGGGGGGGGGCTCGTACCAAGAGACCCAGTACTTC. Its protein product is CASTAGGGSYQETQYF.

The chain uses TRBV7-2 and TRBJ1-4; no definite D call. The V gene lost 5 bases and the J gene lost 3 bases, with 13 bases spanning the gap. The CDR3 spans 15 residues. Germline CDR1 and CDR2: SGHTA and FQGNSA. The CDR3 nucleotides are TGTGCCAGCAGCCTTTCGGGGTGGGCTAATGAAAAACTGTTTTTT. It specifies CASSLSGWANEKLFF.

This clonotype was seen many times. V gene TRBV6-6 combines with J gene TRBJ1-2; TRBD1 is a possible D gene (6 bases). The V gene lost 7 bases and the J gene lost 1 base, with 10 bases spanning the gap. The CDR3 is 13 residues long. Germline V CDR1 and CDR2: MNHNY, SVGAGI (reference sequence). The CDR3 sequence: CASNKGGNYGYTF. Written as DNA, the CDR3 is TGTGCCAGCAACAAGGGGGGTAACTATGGCTACACCTTC.

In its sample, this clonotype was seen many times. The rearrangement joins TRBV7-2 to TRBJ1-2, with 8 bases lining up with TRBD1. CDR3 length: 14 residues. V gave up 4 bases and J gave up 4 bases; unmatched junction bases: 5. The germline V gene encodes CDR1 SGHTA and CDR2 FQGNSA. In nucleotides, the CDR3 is TGTGCCAGCAGCTCCGGACAGGGTGTCTATGGCTACACCTTC. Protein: CASSSGQGVYGYTF.

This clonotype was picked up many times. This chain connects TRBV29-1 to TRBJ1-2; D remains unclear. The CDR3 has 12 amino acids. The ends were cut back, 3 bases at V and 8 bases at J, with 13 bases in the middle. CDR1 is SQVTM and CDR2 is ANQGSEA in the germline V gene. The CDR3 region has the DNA TGCAGCGTTGACCCGTCGCGGTCGGGCTACACCTTC. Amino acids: CSVDPSRSGYTF. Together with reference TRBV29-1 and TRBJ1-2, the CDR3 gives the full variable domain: SAVISQKPSRDICQRGTSLTIQCQVDSQVTMMFWYRQQPGQSLTLIATANQGSEATYESGFVIDKFPISRPNLTFSTLTVSNMSPEDSSIYLCSVDPSRSGYTFGSGTRLTVV.

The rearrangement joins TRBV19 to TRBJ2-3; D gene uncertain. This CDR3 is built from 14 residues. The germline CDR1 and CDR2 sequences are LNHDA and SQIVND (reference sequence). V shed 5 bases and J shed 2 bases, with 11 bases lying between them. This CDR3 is CASSPRIFTDTQYF. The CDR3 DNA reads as TGTGCCAGTAGTCCGAGGATATTCACAGATACGCAGTATTTT.

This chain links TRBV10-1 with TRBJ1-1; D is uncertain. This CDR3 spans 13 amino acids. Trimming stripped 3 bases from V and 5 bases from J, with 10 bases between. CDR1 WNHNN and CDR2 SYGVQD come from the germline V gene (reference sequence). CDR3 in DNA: TGCGCCAGCAGTGACCCTGGTCGGACTGAAGCTTTCTTT. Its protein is CASSDPGRTEAFF.

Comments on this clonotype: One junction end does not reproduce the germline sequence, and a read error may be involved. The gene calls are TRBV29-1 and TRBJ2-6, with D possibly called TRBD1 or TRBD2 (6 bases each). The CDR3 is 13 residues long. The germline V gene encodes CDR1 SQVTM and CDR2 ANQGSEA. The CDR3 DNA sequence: TGCAGCGTTGGGGGGGCTGGGACCAACGTCCTGACTTTC. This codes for CSVGGAGTNVLTF.

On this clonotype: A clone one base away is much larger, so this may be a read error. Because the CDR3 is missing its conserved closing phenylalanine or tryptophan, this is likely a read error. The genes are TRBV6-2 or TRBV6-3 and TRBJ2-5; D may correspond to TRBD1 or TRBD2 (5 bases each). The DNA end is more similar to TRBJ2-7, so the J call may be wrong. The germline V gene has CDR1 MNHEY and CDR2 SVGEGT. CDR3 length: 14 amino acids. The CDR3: CASSYKGTLYEQYC. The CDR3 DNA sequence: TGTGCCAGCAGTTACAAGGGGACCCTCTACGAGCAGTACTGC.

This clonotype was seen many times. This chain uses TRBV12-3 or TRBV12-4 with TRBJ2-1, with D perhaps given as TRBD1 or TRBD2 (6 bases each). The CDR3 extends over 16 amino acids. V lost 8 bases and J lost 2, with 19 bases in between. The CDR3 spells CASGWWGAKTYNEQFF. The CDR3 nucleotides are TGTGCCAGCGGGTGGTGGGGGGCCAAAACCTACAATGAGCAGTTCTTC.

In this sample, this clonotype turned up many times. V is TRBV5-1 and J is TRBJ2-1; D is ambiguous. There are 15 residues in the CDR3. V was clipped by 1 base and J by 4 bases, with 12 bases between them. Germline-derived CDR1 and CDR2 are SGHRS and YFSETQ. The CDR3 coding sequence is TGCGCCAGCAGCTTGACTATGTCGGTGTACAATGAGCAGTTCTTC. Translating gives CASSLTMSVYNEQFF.

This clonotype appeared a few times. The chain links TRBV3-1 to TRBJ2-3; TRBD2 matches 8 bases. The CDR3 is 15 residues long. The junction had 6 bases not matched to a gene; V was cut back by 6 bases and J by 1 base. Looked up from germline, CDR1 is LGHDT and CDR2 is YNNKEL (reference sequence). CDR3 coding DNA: TGTGCCAGCAGTCGACCGCGGGGGGGCACAGATACGCAGTATTTT. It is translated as CASSRPRGGTDTQYF.

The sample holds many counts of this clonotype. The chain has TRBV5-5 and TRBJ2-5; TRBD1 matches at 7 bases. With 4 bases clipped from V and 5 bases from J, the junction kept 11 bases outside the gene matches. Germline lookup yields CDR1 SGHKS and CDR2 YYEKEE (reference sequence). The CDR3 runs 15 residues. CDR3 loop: CASSRQGDRAETQYF. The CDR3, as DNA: TGTGCCAGCAGCCGCCAAGGCGACAGGGCGGAGACCCAGTACTTC.

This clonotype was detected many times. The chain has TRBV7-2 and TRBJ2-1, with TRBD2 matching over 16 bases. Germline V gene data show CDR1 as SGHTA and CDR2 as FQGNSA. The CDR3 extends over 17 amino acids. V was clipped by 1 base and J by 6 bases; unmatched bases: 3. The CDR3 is CASSLVGTSGGANEQFF. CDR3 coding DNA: TGTGCCAGCAGCTTAGTTGGGACTAGCGGGGGGGCCAATGAGCAGTTCTTC.

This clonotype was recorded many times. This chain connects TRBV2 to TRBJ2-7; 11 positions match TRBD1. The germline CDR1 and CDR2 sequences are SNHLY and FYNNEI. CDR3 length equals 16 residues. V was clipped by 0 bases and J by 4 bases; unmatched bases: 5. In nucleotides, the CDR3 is TGTGCCAGCAGTGAAGCGCTAGGACAGGGGGCGTACGAGCAGTACTTC. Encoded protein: CASSEALGQGAYEQYF.

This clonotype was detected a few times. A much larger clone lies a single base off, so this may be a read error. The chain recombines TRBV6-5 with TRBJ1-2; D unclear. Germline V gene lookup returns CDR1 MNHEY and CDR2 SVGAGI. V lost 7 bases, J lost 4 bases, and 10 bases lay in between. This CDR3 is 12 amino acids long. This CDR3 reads CASTSWCYGYTF. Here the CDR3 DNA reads TGTGCCAGCACCTCCTGGTGCTATGGCTACACCTTC.

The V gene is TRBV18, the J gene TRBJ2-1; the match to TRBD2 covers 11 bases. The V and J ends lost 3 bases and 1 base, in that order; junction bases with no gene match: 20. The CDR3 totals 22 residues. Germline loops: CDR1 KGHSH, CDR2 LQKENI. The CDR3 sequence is CASSPGSETSGEAVGSYNEQFF. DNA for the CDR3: TGTGCCAGCTCACCCGGCTCTGAGACTAGCGGGGAAGCCGTCGGGTCCTACAATGAGCAGTTCTTC.

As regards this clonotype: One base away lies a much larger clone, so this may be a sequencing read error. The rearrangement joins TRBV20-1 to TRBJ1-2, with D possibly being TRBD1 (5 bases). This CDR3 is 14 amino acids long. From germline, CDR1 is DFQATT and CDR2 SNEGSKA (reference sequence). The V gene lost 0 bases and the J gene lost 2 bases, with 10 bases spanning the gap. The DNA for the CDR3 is TGCAGTGCTAGAGATGGGGCCGACAACTATGGCTACACCTTC. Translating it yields CSARDGADNYGYTF.

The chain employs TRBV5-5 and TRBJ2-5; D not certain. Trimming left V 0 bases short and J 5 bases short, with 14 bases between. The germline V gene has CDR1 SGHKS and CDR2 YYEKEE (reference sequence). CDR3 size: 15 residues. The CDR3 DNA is TGTGCCAGCAGCTTGGGGACCCGGACGGCGGAGACCCAGTACTTC. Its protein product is CASSLGTRTAETQYF.

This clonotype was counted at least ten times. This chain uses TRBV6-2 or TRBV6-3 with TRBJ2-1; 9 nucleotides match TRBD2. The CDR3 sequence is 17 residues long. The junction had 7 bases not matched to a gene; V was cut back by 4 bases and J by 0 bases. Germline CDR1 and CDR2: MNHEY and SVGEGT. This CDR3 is CASSLVLAGSSYNEQFF. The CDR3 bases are TGTGCCAGCAGTTTGGTTCTAGCGGGGAGCTCCTACAATGAGCAGTTCTTC.

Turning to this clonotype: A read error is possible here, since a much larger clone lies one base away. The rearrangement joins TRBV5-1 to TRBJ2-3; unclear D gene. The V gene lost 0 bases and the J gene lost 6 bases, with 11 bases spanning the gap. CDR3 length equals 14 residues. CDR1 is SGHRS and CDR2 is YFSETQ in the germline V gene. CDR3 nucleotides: TGCGCCAGCAGCTTGGAGCAGTTCAGGGATACGCAGTATTTT. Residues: CASSLEQFRDTQYF.

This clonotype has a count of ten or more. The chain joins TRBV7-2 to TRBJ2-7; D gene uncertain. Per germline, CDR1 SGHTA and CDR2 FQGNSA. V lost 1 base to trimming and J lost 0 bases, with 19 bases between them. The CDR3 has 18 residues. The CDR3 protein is CASSLGQPGYGTSYEQYF. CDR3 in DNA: TGTGCCAGCAGCTTAGGGCAGCCCGGGTACGGAACCTCCTACGAGCAGTACTTC.

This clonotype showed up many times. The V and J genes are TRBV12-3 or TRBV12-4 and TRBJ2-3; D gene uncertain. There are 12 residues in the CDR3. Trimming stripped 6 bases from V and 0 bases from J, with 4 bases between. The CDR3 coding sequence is TGTGCCAGCAGACCTAGCACAGATACGCAGTATTTT. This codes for CASRPSTDTQYF.

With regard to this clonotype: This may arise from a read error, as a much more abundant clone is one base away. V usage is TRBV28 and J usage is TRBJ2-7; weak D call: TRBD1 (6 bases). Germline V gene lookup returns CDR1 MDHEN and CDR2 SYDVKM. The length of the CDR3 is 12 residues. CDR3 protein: CATGQEFYERYF. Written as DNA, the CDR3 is TGTGCGACAGGCCAGGAGTTCTACGAGCGGTACTTC. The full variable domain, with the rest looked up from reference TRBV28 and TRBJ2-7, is DVKVTQSSRYLVKRTGEKVFLECVQDMDHENMFWYRQDPGLGLRLIYFSYDVKMKEKGDIPEGYSVSREKKERFSLILESASTNQTSMYLCATGQEFYERYFGPGTRLTVT.